This is a list of T cell receptor beta chains from one sample in a study of blood T cells in healthy people across ages. Each CDR3 protein is one row after TCRdb ran MiXCR on the 5' RACE reads. The table shows 550,000 to 750,000 distinct CDR3 sequences, with roughly 21% occurring only once. Sequencing used blood. These receptors all stem from a man between 65 and 85 years old in good health. The conserved cysteine and the conserved F or W are not part of the CDR3 here. The D gene is left open where the match is weak. Clone size, where shown, is once, few, many, or a class for clones that have expanded.

d_call v_call clone_size cdr3_aa
NA TRBV3-1 few ASSQRELASARRTDTQY
NA TRBV5-1 NA ASGLETTGELF
NA TRBV7-9 few ASIPLGEFLGEQY
NA TRBV27 NA ASSLGVGWQETQY
TRBD2 TRBV27 many ASSFSAGSQETQY
TRBD1 TRBV7-9 NA ASSSTGTANTEAF
NA TRBV20-1 NA SARDKKGYYGYT
TRBD1 TRBV20-1 NA SATHGQGAYRAF
TRBD2 TRBV7-3 NA ASSTRRGGYNEQF
NA TRBV7-8 many ASSQDRKETQY
TRBD1 TRBV27 many ASSTGQGHVGVTEAF
NA TRBV19 few ASSMVLTEEQF
NA TRBV2 NA ASSEEGSDKNIQY
NA TRBV11-2 few ASSTREQF
NA TRBV2 NA ASRVVRDEQF
NA TRBV14 once ASSHGEGY
TRBD1 TRBV7-2 NA ASSLGAGGFSDTQY
TRBD1 TRBV2 many ASRGQGATGELF
NA TRBV29-1 few SAEGGPYGYT
TRBD1 TRBV7-2 NA ASSLTGTGVNEQY
NA TRBV20-1 few SARRGSLSYNEQF
TRBD2 TRBV14 NA ASSQESGGRNEQY
TRBD2 TRBV5-6 NA ASSLAGVAGYNEQF
NA TRBV20-1 few SARERASYNEQF
NA TRBV10-3 few AIIRGQDYNEQF
NA TRBV2 NA ASTGAGTPRQF
TRBD2 TRBV6-6 NA ASSSGLAGALNEQF
TRBD2 TRBV6-1 NA ASRPPTSGNQHNEQF
NA TRBV29-1 NA SVWDRYDEQF
TRBD1 TRBV6-2/TRBV6-3 few ASSDPGQGVSDTQY
NA TRBV29-1 NA SVAGLGGPSYNEQF
TRBD1 TRBV9 few ASSPGQGAIGGYT
NA TRBV3-1 few ASSQEIVQGGAF
NA TRBV20-1 NA SASVQGALLEQY
NA TRBV20-1 NA SARDVAGYYGYT
TRBD1 TRBV14 NA ASSQVAGGSYEQY
TRBD1 TRBV12-3/TRBV12-4 few ASSPPGQGSPGYT
TRBD2 TRBV20-1 few SARDLAGGLGETQY
TRBD2 TRBV6-1 NA ASSGPGLAGGPQY
TRBD2 TRBV9 NA ASSVAPSGGTGELF
NA TRBV29-1 NA SVTGIATEAF
NA TRBV24-1 few ATSDLIEQY
NA TRBV15 NA ATSRDRAVAEQC
TRBD1 TRBV2 few ASGTGRGTEAF
NA TRBV13 NA ASSAGTEQY
NA TRBV7-2 NA ASSKTKSRDIQY
NA TRBV25-1 NA ASSESGSLFGETQY
NA TRBV18 NA ASSPTRQTNNEQF